This section outlines one TCR beta chain sequence together with its context. Its matching antigen is unknown. Unique molecular identifiers were present on cDNA, and template switching added a universal primer site. TCRdb re-derived calls from the 5' RACE reads in MiXCR, one entry per CDR3 protein. The sample lists some 1,700,000 distinct CDR3 sequences, about 32% seen once, with around 0.3% in the top ten. The CDR3 loop spans 17 amino acids. In germline, CDR1 is SGHVT, CDR2 SQSDAQ. V was clipped by 3 bases and J by 1 base; unmatched bases: 9. This specimen comes from a study of identical twins. Study-level points and caveats: The study found that models underestimated out-of-frame TCR alpha sharing in monozygotic twins. Zero-insertion results could be subject to partial confounding by invariant MAIT and iNKT cells. Abundant cord blood beta clonotypes carried fewer insertions; memory repertoires showed none.

Sequences were obtained from cord blood. This sequence originates from a newborn girl in good health. This chain joins TRBV7-4 and TRBJ2-3; 8 bases agree with TRBD1. The CDR3 is CASSFLNPGQGTDTQYF. The CDR3 nucleotides read TGTGCCAGCAGCTTCCTTAACCCGGGACAGGGCACAGATACGCAGTATTTT.